The T cell receptor beta chain under discussion was sequenced for a study of T cells in Graves' hyperthyroidism and ophthalmopathy. This CDR3 has 12 residues. The V gene's germline CDR1 is DFQATT and CDR2 SNEGSKA (reference sequence). Between the trimmed V and J ends, which lost 5 bases and 2 bases, there was a span of 9 bases. No progression to ophthalmopathy during 18 months of follow-up defined stable disease. RNA transcripts gave rise to amplified TCR beta CDR3 regions. HTBI primers were used for first-round RT-PCR of the TCR CDR3. Each CDR3 protein is one row after TCRdb ran MiXCR on the multiplex PCR reads. The sample has 350,000 to 400,000 distinct CDR3 sequences; approximately 19% are singletons.

The receptor's source is a woman aged 18-30 years with Graves' hyperthyroidism. This sequence joins TRBV20-1 and TRBJ1-2; D remains unclear. Sequenced: blood. This CDR3 reads CSARTGNYGYTF. The CDR3 DNA reads TGCAGTGCTCGGACCGGAAACTATGGCTACACCTTC.